This T cell receptor (beta chain) was identified during a study of blood T cell repertoires in COVID-19. Trimming shortened V by 7 bases and J by 4 bases, and 16 bases separated the two germline ends. The germline gives CDR1 MNHEY, CDR2 SVGAGI. This CDR3 comprises 14 residues. TCRdb's table, derived via immunoSEQ multiplex PCR, lists solely in-frame clones and lacks some. This table holds approximately 120,000 clones, roughly 87% found once. The chain combines TRBV6-5 with TRBJ1-2; TRBD1 might be the D (5 bases). The clonotype comes from a man aged 25-45 years who had recovered from COVID-19. Sequenced: PBMCs or T cells enriched from blood (not recorded which). CDR3 residues: CASTQGETGYGYTF. The CDR3 region has the DNA TGTGCCAGCACCCAAGGGGAAACAGGCTATGGCTACACCTTC.